This T cell receptor (beta chain) was sequenced for a study of T-cell reconstitution after alpha-beta-depleted transplantation in children. Researchers prepared the TCRbeta library using unique molecular identifiers, the study reports. TCRdb ran MiXCR on the PCR reads and lists one entry per CDR3 protein. Here the sample spans about 400,000 distinct CDR3 sequences, about a fifth being singletons. This clonotype was seen repeatedly, ten times or more. The V segment lost 4 bases and the J segment 1 base; nucleotides outside the gene matches: 6. Germline CDR1 and CDR2: DFQATT and SNEGSKA (reference sequence). The length of the CDR3 is 15 residues.

The clonotype was recovered from a human donor who donated a stem cell graft to a child with acute myeloid leukemia. Sequenced material: PBMCs from the stem cell graft donor, taken from the stem cell graft. The V gene is TRBV20-1, the J gene TRBJ2-4; 8 bases line up with TRBD2. The CDR3 DNA follows: TGCAGTGCTAAAGGGACTAGTTGGGCCAAAAACATTCAGTACTTC. It encodes CSAKGTSWAKNIQYF.